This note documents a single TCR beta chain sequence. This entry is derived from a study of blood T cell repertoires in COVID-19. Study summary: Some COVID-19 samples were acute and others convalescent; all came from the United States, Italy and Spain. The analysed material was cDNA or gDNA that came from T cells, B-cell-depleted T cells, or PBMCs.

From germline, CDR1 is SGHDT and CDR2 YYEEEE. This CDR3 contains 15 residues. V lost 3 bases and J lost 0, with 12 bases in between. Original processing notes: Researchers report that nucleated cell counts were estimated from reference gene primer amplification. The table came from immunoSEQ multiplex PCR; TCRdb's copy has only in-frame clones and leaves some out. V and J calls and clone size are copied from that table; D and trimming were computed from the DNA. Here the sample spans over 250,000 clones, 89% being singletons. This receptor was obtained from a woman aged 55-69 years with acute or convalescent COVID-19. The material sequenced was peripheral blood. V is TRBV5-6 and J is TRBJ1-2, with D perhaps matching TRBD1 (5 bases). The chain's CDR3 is CASSWGETANYGYTF. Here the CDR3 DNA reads TGTGCCAGCAGCTGGGGGGAGACAGCTAACTATGGCTACACCTTC.